This is a list of T cell receptor beta chains from one sample in a study of cytomegalovirus exposure and HLA in healthy donors. The method was immunoSEQ multiplex PCR; TCRdb's version includes in-frame clones alone and lacks a portion of them. The sample holds 100,000 to 150,000 clones, about three quarters seen once. Sequencing was performed on PBMCs. These receptors all stem from a human donor in good health. Each CDR3 is given with its conserved first and last residue. The D gene is left open where the match is weak. A row's size may be missing; if present it is once, few, many or a size class.

J	V	D	size	CDR3	DNA
TRBJ1-4	TRBV7-8	TRBD1	NA	CASSADRGRDEKLFF	TGTGCCAGCAGCGCCGACAGGGGGAGGGATGAAAAACTGTTTTTT
TRBJ1-4	TRBV28	NA	few	CASSFVGIGEKLFF	TGTGCCAGCAGTTTTGTCGGGATCGGGGAAAAACTGTTTTTT
TRBJ2-7	TRBV25-1	TRBD2	NA	CASSLSGRGPTMGEQYF	TGTGCCAGCAGTCTCAGCGGGAGGGGTCCGACGATGGGGGAGCAGTACTTC
TRBJ1-5	TRBV6-5	NA	NA	CASTPPGSNQPQHF	TGTGCCAGCACCCCCCCAGGTAGCAATCAGCCCCAGCATTTT
TRBJ1-1	TRBV7-3	TRBD1	NA	CASSLEGQGEAFF	TGTGCCAGCAGCTTAGAGGGACAGGGGGAGGCTTTCTTT
TRBJ2-7	TRBV5-1	TRBD1	NA	CASSSDGTGFYEQYF	TGCGCCAGCAGCTCGGATGGGACAGGGTTCTACGAGCAGTACTTC
TRBJ2-7	TRBV5-4	TRBD1	NA	CASSLEGTGREQYF	TGTGCCAGCAGCTTGGAAGGGACAGGGAGAGAGCAGTACTTC
TRBJ1-6	TRBV5-5	TRBD1	few	CASSLPGQGGSPLHF	TGTGCCAGCAGCCTACCGGGACAGGGTGGATCACCCCTCCACTTT
TRBJ2-7	TRBV6-1	NA	NA	CASDPLGGSYEQYF	TGTGCCAGCGACCCCCTCGGGGGCTCCTACGAGCAGTACTTC
TRBJ1-5	TRBV2	NA	NA	CASSDLDSPVQPQHF	TGTGCCAGCAGTGACTTGGACAGTCCTGTGCAGCCCCAGCATTTT
TRBJ2-1	TRBV10-3	TRBD2	once	CAISAGGNEQFF	TGTGCCATCAGTGCGGGGGGGAATGAGCAGTTCTTC
TRBJ2-2	TRBV4-2	NA	NA	CASSQETGGRIGELFF	TGTGCCAGCAGCCAAGAGACGGGGGGCCGCATCGGGGAGCTGTTTTTT
TRBJ1-1	TRBV5-1	NA	NA	CASSLADRMNTEAFF	TGCGCCAGCAGCTTGGCTGACAGGATGAACACTGAAGCTTTCTTT
TRBJ1-4	TRBV6-5	TRBD1	NA	CASSRMDRSNEKLFF	TGTGCCAGCAGCCGCATGGACAGGTCTAATGAAAAACTGTTTTTT
TRBJ2-7	TRBV18	TRBD1	NA	CASSPRTGGDEQYF	TGTGCCAGCTCACCCAGGACAGGGGGGGACGAGCAGTACTTC
TRBJ1-2	TRBV4-3	TRBD1	few	CASSQDATGGTMYGYTF	TGCGCCAGCAGCCAAGATGCCACAGGGGGAACGATGTATGGCTACACCTTC
TRBJ2-7	TRBV11-2	NA	NA	CASSLASFYEQYF	TGTGCCAGCAGCTTAGCTAGCTTCTACGAGCAGTACTTC
TRBJ2-2	TRBV6-6	TRBD2	once	CASRSGSQGTGELFF	TGTGCCAGCAGGAGCGGGAGTCAAGGGACCGGGGAGCTGTTTTTT
TRBJ1-2	TRBV5-1	TRBD1	NA	CASGGQGSYGYTF	TGCGCCAGCGGAGGACAGGGGTCCTATGGCTACACCTTC
TRBJ2-5	TRBV7-7	TRBD2	NA	CASSQYDGGETQYF	TGTGCCAGCAGCCAATACGACGGGGGGGAGACCCAGTACTTC
TRBJ2-2	TRBV5-1	NA	NA	CASSLGDTGELFF	TGCGCCAGCAGCTTGGGCGACACCGGGGAGCTGTTTTTT
TRBJ1-1	TRBV6-6	NA	NA	CASSYDRNTEAFF	TGTGCCAGCAGTTACGATAGAAACACTGAAGCTTTCTTT
TRBJ2-1	TRBV5-4	NA	NA	CASSRYPDNEQFF	TGTGCCAGCAGCCGTTATCCGGACAATGAGCAGTTCTTC
TRBJ1-2	TRBV7-8	NA	NA	CASSANQGSPYGYTF	TGTGCCAGCAGCGCGAACCAGGGGTCTCCCTATGGCTACACCTTC
TRBJ2-7	TRBV4-3	TRBD1	NA	CASSQDRDRLNPYEQYF	TGCGCCAGCAGCCAAGACCGGGACAGGCTCAATCCCTACGAGCAGTACTTC
TRBJ2-3	TRBV6-4	TRBD1	NA	CASSAGYPGQPTDTQYF	TGTGCCAGCAGTGCCGGGTATCCGGGACAGCCCACAGATACGCAGTATTTT
TRBJ2-7	TRBV4-2	TRBD2	NA	CASSQDRTSGYEQYF	TGTGCCAGCAGCCAAGATCGAACTAGCGGGTACGAGCAGTACTTC
TRBJ2-5	TRBV7-2	NA	few	CASSLGLVQETQYF	TGTGCCAGCAGCTTAGGGCTAGTTCAAGAGACCCAGTACTTC
TRBJ2-3	TRBV18	TRBD2	NA	CASSRLPTSGGSTDTQYF	TGTGCCAGCTCCCGACTACCGACTAGCGGGGGATCCACAGATACGCAGTATTTT